This T cell receptor (beta chain) was captured by sequencing in a study of cytomegalovirus exposure and HLA in healthy donors. Notes on the study in general: Analysis performed later found 16,000 or so TCR beta sequences associated with HLA alleles at 0.05 false discovery rate.

With 60 Vbeta and 13 Jbeta primers, the PCR was carried out. Some clones are missing from TCRdb's copy, which holds only in-frame ones; the method was immunoSEQ multiplex PCR. The data contain 120,000 or so clones, roughly 80% of them singletons. This CDR3 is 16 amino acids long. Points on this clone: The antigen remains undetermined.

This sequence was found in a middle-aged woman in good health and CMV-seronegative. V gene TRBV21-1 combines with J gene TRBJ2-6; the table gives TRBD2 as D, unverified against the DNA. TRBV21-1 is noted as a pseudogene. Sequencing used PBMCs. The CDR3 is CASSNTGRSGANVLTF. The CDR3 DNA reads TGTGCCAGCAGCAACACGGGTCGCTCTGGGGCCAACGTCCTGACTTTC.